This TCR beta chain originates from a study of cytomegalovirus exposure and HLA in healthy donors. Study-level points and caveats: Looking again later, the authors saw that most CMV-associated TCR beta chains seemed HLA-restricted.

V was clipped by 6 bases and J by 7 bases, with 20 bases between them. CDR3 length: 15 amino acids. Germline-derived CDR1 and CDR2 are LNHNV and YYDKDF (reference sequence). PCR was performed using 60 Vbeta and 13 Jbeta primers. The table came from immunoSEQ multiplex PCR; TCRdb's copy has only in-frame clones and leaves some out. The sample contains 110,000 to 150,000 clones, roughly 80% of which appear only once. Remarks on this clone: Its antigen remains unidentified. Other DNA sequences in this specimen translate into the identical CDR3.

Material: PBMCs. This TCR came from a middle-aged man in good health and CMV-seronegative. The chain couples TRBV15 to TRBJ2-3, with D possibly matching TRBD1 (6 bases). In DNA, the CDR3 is TGTGCCACCAGTACCGGGACACGGCAATGGAATACGCAGTATTTT. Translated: CATSTGTRQWNTQYF.